The present entry profiles one T cell receptor (beta chain) with its context. CDR1 and CDR2 (germline): WSHSY, SAAADI. The CDR3 contains 13 residues. V was pared by 8 bases and J by 6 bases, with 15 bases between. This sample was included in a study of OX40 agonist ivuxolimab in advanced cancers. The overall study: Dosing consisted of intravenous ivuxolimab at 0.01 to 10 mg/kg every 2 weeks.

The data were produced by immunoSEQ multiplex PCR, yet TCRdb's version contains in-frame clones alone and is incomplete. The sample consists of about 60,000 clones, about 93% of them appearing once. The rearrangement links TRBV10-2 to TRBJ2-3; D is uncertain. This TCR was sampled from an adult with an advanced solid tumor such as melanoma, head and neck, liver or kidney cancer. This sample comprised CD4+ or CD8+ T cells sorted from blood, obtained in a trial of the OX40 agonist ivuxolimab. As DNA, the CDR3 is TGCGCCAGCGCCGCCCTTCAAGGGGATACGCAGTATTTT. It specifies CASAALQGDTQYF.